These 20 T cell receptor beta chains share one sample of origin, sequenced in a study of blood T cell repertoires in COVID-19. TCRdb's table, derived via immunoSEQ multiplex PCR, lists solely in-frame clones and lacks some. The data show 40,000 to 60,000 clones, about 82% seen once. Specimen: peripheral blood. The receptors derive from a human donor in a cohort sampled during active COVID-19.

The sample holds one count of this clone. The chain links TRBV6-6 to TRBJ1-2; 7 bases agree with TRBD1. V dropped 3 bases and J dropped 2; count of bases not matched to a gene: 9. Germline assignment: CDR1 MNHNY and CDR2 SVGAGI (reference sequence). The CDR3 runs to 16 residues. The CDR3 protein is CASSYNGQAPNYGYTF. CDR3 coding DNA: TGTGCCAGCAGTTATAACGGACAGGCTCCCAACTATGGCTACACCTTC.

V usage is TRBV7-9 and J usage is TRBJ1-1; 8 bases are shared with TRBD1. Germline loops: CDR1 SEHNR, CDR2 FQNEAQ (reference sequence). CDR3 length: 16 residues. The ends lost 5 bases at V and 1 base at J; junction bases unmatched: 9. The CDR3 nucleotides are TGTGCCAGCAGCATCTCCCAGGGGGCTGGGAACACTGAAGCTTTCTTT. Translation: CASSISQGAGNTEAFF.

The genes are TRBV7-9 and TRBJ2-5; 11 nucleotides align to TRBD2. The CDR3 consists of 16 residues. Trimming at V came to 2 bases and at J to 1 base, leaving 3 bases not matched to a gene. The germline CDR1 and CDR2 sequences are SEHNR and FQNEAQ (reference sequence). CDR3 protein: CASSLRGTSGQETQYF. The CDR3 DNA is TGTGCCAGCAGCTTAAGGGGGACTAGCGGCCAAGAGACCCAGTACTTC.

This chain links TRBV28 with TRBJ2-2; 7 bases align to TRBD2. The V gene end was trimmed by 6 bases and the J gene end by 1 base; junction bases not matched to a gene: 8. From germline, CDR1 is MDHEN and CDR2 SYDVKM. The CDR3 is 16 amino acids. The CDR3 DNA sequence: TGTGCCAGCAGACTCTCGGGACTATTGAACACCGGGGAGCTGTTTTTT. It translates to CASRLSGLLNTGELFF.

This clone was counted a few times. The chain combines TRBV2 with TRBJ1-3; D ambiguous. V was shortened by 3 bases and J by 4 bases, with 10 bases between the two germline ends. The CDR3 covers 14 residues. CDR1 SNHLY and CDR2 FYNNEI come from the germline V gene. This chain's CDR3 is CASSEAGSGNTIYF. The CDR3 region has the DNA TGTGCCAGCAGTGAGGCGGGGTCCGGAAACACCATATATTTT.

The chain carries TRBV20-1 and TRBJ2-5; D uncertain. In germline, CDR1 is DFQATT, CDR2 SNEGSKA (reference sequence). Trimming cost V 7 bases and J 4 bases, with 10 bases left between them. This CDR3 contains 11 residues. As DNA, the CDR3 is TGCAGTGGCTTGGCCCTAGAGACCCAGTACTTC. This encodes CSGLALETQYF.

The DNA for the CDR3 is TGTGCCAGTAGTAATTTGGGGGGACCGGACCAGCCCCAGCATTTT. Translation gives CASSNLGGPDQPQHF. The V call is TRBV19, the J call TRBJ1-5; D might be TRBD1 (5 bases). V shed 4 bases and J shed 7 bases, with 17 bases lying between them. This CDR3 contains 15 residues. The germline V gene encodes CDR1 LNHDA and CDR2 SQIVND (reference sequence).

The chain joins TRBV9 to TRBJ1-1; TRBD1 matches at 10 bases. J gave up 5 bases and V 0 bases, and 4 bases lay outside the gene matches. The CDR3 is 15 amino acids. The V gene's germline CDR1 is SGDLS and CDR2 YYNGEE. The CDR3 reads CASSVGWTGGTEAFF. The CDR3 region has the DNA TGTGCCAGCAGCGTAGGGTGGACAGGGGGGACTGAAGCTTTCTTT.

CDR3: CASLRTGGSEAFF. The CDR3 DNA reads as TGTGCCAGCCTACGGACAGGGGGCTCTGAAGCTTTCTTT. The V and J genes are TRBV25-1 and TRBJ1-1; TRBD1 aligns across 11 bases. V gave up 8 bases and J gave up 6 bases; unmatched junction bases: 5. There are 13 residues in the CDR3. CDR1 is MGHDK and CDR2 is SYGVNS in the germline V gene.

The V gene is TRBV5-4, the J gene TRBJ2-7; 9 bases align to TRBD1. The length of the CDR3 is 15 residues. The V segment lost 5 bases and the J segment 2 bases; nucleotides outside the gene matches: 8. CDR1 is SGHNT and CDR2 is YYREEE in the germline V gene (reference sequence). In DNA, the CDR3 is TGTGCCAGCAGTCGGGACAGGGTGAGCACCTACGAGCAGTACTTC. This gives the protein CASSRDRVSTYEQYF.

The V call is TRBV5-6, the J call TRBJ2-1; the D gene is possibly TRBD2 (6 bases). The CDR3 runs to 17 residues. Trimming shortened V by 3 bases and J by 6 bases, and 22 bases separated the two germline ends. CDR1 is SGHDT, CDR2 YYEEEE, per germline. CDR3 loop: CASSSPVTRPEINEQFF. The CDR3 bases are TGTGCCAGCAGCTCACCCGTGACTAGGCCCGAAATCAATGAGCAGTTCTTC.

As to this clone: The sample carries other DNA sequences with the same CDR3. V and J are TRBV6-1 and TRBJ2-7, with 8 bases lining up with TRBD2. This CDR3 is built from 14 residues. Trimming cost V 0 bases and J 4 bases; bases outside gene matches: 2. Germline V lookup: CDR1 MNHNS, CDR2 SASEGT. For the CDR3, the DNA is TGTGCCAGCAGTGAAGCGCGGGGGGCTTACGAGCAGTACTTC. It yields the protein CASSEARGAYEQYF.

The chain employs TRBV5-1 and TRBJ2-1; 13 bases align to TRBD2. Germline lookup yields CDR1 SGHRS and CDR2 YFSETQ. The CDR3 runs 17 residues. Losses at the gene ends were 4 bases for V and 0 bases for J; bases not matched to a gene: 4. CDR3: CASSLGLAGNSYNEQFF. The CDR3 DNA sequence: TGCGCCAGCAGCCTGGGACTAGCGGGAAACTCCTACAATGAGCAGTTCTTC. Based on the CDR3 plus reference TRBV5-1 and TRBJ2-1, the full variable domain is KAGVTQTPRYLIKTRGQQVTLSCSPISGHRSVSWYQQTPGQGLQFLFEYFSETQRNKGNFPGRFSGRQFSNSRSEMNVSTLELGDSALYLCASSLGLAGNSYNEQFFGPGTRLTVL.

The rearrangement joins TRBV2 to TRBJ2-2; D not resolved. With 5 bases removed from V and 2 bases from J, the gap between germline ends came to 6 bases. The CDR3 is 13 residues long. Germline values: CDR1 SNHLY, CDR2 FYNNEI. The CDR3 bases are TGTGCCAGCAGTTTAGTAAACACCGGGGAGCTGTTTTTT. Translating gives CASSLVNTGELFF.

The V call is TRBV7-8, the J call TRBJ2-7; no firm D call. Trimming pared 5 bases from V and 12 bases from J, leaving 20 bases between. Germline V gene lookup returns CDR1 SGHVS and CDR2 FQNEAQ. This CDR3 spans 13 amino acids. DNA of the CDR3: TGTGCCAGCAGCCCCGACAAGTCTGTGGGCCTGTACTTC. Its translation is CASSPDKSVGLYF. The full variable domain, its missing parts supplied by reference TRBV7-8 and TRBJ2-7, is GAGVSQSPRYKVAKRGQDVALRCDPISGHVSLFWYQQALGQGPEFLTYFQNEAQLDKSGLPSDRFFAERPEGSVSTLKIQRTQQEDSAVYLCASSPDKSVGLYFGPGTRLTVT.

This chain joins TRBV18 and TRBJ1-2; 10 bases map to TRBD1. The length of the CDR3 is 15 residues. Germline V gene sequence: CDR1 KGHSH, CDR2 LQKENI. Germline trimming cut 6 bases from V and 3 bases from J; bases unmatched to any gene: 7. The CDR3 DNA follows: TGTGCCAGCTCGGAAGGACAGGGGGGCTACTATGGCTACACCTTC. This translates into CASSEGQGGYYGYTF.

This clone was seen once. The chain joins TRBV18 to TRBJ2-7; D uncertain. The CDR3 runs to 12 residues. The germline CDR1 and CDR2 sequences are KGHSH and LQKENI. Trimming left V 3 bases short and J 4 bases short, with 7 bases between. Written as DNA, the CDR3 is TGTGCCAGCTCACCTACTATGTACGAGCAGTACTTC. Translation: CASSPTMYEQYF.

The CDR3 coding sequence is TGTGCCATCAGTGAGTCGACTTTGAACACTGAAGCTTTCTTT. Translation: CAISESTLNTEAFF. The rearrangement uses TRBV10-3 and TRBJ1-1; D not resolved. The germline V and J ends were trimmed by 0 bases and 0 bases, with 5 bases remaining between them. Germline CDR1 reads ENHRY; CDR2 reads SYGVKD. The CDR3 is 14 amino acids.

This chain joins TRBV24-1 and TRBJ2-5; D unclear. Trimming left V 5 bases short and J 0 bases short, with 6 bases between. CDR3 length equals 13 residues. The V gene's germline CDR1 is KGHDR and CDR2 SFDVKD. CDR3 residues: CATSGEYQETQYF. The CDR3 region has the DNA TGTGCCACCAGTGGCGAATACCAAGAGACCCAGTACTTC.

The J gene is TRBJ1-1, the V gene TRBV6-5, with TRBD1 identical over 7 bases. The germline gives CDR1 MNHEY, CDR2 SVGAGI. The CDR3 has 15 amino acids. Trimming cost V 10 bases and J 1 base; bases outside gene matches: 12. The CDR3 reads CANRPPGQRNTEAFF. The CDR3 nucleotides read TGTGCCAACCGCCCTCCGGGACAGAGGAACACTGAAGCTTTCTTT.